What follows is one TCR beta chain and its context. Its antigen remains unidentified. The record originates from a study of OX40 agonist ivuxolimab in advanced cancers. Regarding the study as a whole: Low normalized T-cell clonal expansion was additionally recorded for some nonresponders. The average count of expanded clones was higher among CD8+ T cells than among CD4+.

Trimming removed 6 bases from V and 3 bases from J; junction bases left unmatched: 5. The CDR3 consists of 14 residues. Germline V gene sequence: CDR1 SNHLY, CDR2 FYNNEI. People who had autoimmune disease history or systemic immunosuppression were excluded. Profiled with immunoSEQ multiplex PCR; TCRdb holds only in-frame clones, not every one. The table records 75,000 to 90,000 clones, roughly nine tenths of them present only once. The sample here was CD4+ or CD8+ T cells sorted from blood, taken in a trial of the OX40 agonist ivuxolimab. The sequence was collected from an adult with an advanced solid tumor such as melanoma, head and neck, liver or kidney cancer. This chain connects TRBV2 to TRBJ2-3, with 8 bases identical to TRBD1. The CDR3 loop reads CASSGQGETDTQYF. CDR3 sequence (DNA): TGTGCCAGCAGCGGACAGGGCGAGACAGATACGCAGTATTTT.